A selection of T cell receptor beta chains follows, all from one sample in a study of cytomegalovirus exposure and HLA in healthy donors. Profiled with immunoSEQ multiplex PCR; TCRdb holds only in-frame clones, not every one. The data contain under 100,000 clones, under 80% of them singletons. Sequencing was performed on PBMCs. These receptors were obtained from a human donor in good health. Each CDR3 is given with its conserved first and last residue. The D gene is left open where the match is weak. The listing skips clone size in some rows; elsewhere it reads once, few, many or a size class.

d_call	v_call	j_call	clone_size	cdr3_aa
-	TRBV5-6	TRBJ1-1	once	CASSRRDTNMRTEAFF
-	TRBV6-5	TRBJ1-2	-	CASRPSGSGKYGYTF
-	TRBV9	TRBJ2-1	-	CASSVDAGGAASYNEQFF
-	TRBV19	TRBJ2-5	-	CAGMWSQEGKTIREETQYF
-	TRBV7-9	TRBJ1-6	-	CASSLDAGLYNSPLHF
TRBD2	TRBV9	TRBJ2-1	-	CASSVVGTSGYNEQFF
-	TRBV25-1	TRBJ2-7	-	CASSDWSGPGEQYF
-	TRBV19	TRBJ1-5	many	CASRGNRVVDQPQHF
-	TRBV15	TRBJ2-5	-	CATSSDSPAAQYF
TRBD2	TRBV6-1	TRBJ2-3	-	CASSEAETSVGDTQYF
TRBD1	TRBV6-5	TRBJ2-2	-	CASSRDRTGELFF
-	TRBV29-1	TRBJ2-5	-	CSQGLSERETQYF
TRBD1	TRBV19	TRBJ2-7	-	CASSIGATGLSSYEQYF
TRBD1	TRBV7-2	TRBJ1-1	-	CASSLGGQPNTEAFF
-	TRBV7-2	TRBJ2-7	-	CASSKGGASYEQYF
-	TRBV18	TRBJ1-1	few	CASSPPLGGGTEAFF
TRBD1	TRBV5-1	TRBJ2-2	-	CASSFMGQTNTGELFF
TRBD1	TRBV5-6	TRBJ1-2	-	CASSLFVGNAGTGGYTF
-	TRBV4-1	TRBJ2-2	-	CASSQDQDTPTGELFF
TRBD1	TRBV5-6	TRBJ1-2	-	CASSLGGQGVRGYTF
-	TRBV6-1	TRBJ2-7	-	CASSERSEQYF
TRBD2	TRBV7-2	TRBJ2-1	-	CASSPLGSGRKFF
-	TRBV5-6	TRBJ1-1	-	CASSFYDGGTYTEAFF
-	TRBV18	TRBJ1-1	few	CASSPRDITEAFF
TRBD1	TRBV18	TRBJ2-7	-	CASSPRSDRTNSYEQYF
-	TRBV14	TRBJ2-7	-	CASSQVVAREQYF
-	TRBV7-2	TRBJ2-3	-	CASSLEVAGTDTQYF
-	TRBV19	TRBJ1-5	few	CASSMRGLSNQPQHF
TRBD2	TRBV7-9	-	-	CASSLASGRFDEQYF
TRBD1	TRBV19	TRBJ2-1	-	CATAGQGESYNEQFF
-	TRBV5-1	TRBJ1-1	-	CASSGATEAFF
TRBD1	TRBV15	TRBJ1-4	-	CATSSLGQEIEKLFF
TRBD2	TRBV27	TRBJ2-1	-	CATGRTLSYNEQFF
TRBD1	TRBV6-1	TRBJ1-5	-	CASTQGGSNQPQHF
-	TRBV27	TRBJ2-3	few	CASSLGPGTDTQYF
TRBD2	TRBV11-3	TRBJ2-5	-	CASSQDIAGGRQYF
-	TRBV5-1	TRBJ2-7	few	CASRGRGVQGSSYEQYF
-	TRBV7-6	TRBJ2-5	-	CASSGADFQETQYF
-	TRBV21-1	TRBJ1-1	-	CASSRYDRVVEAFF
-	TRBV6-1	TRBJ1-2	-	CASSEAYRNYGYTF